The next 4 T cell receptor beta chains were all read from a single sample in a study of T cell responses to AZD1222 COVID-19 vaccine. Measured with immunoSEQ multiplex PCR; TCRdb has only the in-frame clones, and not every one. Of around 100,000 clones in the sample, 80% to 85% were seen once. Sequenced material: peripheral blood, taken on day 0 of AZD1222 vaccination. These receptors all stem from an adult in good health.

The chain links TRBV7-2 to TRBJ1-6, with D perhaps matching TRBD1 (5 bases). V shed 4 bases and J shed 8 bases, with 24 bases lying between them. This CDR3 is built from 18 residues. Germline CDR1 SGHTA, CDR2 FQGNSA. The DNA of the CDR3 is TGTGCCAGCAGCTCCCCAGCGGGGCGAGCACCAGGGCATTCACCCCTCCACTTT. Its protein is CASSSPAGRAPGHSPLHF.

This clone was recorded only once. This chain links TRBV7-2 with TRBJ2-7, with 11 bases fitting TRBD2. The trim removed 3 bases at V and 0 bases at J, leaving 1 base unmatched. CDR1 is SGHTA, CDR2 FQGNSA, per germline. The CDR3 is made up of 15 amino acids. The CDR3 loop reads CASSFLAGGSYEQYF. CDR3 sequence (DNA): TGTGCCAGCAGCTTTCTAGCGGGGGGCTCCTACGAGCAGTACTTC.

The rearrangement uses TRBV2 and TRBJ1-2; D not resolved. CDR3 length equals 13 residues. Between the trimmed V and J ends, which lost 3 bases and 8 bases, there was a span of 13 bases. Germline V CDR1 and CDR2: SNHLY, FYNNEI. DNA for the CDR3: TGTGCCAGCAGTGAGTGGTCGTTGGGCGGCTACACCTTC. This encodes CASSEWSLGGYTF.

The chain employs TRBV7-2 and TRBJ1-5; no clear D. Trimming took 2 bases from V and 0 from J, leaving 2 bases between them. Looked up from germline, CDR1 is SGHTA and CDR2 is FQGNSA. The CDR3 has 13 residues. CDR3 sequence reads: CASSLFSNQPQHF. The CDR3 nucleotides read TGTGCCAGCAGCTTATTTAGCAATCAGCCCCAGCATTTT.